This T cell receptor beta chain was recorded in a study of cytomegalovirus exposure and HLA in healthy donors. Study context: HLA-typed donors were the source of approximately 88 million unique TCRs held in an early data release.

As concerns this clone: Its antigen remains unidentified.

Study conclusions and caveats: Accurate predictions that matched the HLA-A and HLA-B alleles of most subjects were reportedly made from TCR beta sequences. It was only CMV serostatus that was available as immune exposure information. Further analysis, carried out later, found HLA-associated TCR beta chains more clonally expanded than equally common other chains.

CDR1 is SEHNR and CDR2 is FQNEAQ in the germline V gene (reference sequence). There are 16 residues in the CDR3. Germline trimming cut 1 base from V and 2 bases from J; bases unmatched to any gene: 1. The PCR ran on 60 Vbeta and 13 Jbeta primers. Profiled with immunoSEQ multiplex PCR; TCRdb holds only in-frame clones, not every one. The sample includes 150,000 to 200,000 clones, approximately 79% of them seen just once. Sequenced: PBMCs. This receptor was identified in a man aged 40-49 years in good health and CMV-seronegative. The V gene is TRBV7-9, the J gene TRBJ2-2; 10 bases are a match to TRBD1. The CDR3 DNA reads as TGTGCCAGCAGCTTAGGACAGGGGGCAAACACCGGGGAGCTGTTTTTT. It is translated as CASSLGQGANTGELFF.